This T cell receptor (beta chain) originates from a study of beta chain features in type 1 diabetes. The authors reverse transcribed all of the isolated RNA, so sequencing captured expressed TCRB transcripts. Profiled with immunoSEQ multiplex PCR; TCRdb holds only in-frame clones, not every one. In the table there are some 350,000 clones, over 8.5% of which are singletons. Study results and limitations: People with Type 1 diabetes carried modestly yet significantly shorter TCRB CDR3s in all four CD4+ subsets.

In the case of this clone: Its antigen remains unidentified.

Sequenced material: central memory CD4+ T cells from blood. The sequence was obtained from a man in his thirties or forties with type 1 diabetes.

The CDR3 DNA reads TGTGCCAGCTCACCCCTCTCCGGGCCCACAGATACGCAGTATTTT. Its translation: CASSPLSGPTDTQYF. This sequence joins TRBV18 and TRBJ2-3; no clear D gene. Germline CDR1 reads KGHSH; CDR2 reads LQKENI. The V and J ends lost 3 bases and 2 bases respectively, with 12 bases between them. This CDR3 is built from 15 residues.